This TCR beta chain was recovered during a study of CD8+ T cells in alopecia areata. Study-level background: The drug, oral tofacitinib, was given to treated patients at 5 to 10 mg twice daily. Tofacitinib was given for 6 to 18 months, then stopped for 6 months.

Study outcomes and limitations: Clonality exceeded that of normal scalp in lesional scalp, most notably in alopecia totalis/universalis.

cDNA reverse transcribed from extracted RNA served as the sequencing template. The assay was immunoSEQ multiplex PCR, and TCRdb's table has in-frame clones only and misses some. The top ten clones hold approximately 6.6% of a sample with around 140,000 clones, 40% to 50% of them seen once. There are a few counts of this clone. What it recognizes is unknown. V lost 2 bases and J lost 6; bases outside the gene matches: 10. The CDR3 is 15 amino acids. Germline assignment: CDR1 SQVTM and CDR2 ANQGSEA. The chain employs TRBV29-1 and TRBJ2-7, with 10 bases that match TRBD2. This sequence originates from a human donor with alopecia areata. The specimen was CD4+ T cells sorted from blood. CDR3 nucleotide sequence: TGCAGCGTTGAAACAGGGACTAGCGTTTTTGGCGAGCAGTACTTC. It translates to CSVETGTSVFGEQYF.